This TCR beta chain stems from a study of blood T cell repertoires in COVID-19. Only in-frame clones appear in the TCRdb table, and some are missing; sequencing was by immunoSEQ multiplex PCR. The sample contains about 72,000 clones, 82% of which appear only once. The CDR3 has 13 residues. V was pared by 6 bases and J by 8 bases, with 6 bases of the junction left unmatched. From germline, CDR1 is SGHTA and CDR2 FQGNSA. V and J are TRBV7-2 and TRBJ2-2, with 7 bases aligning to TRBD1. The sequenced material came from peripheral blood. This clonotype was obtained from a human donor in a cohort sampled during active COVID-19. The CDR3 here is CASRTDRAGELFF. Written as DNA, the CDR3 is TGTGCCAGCAGAACAGACAGGGCGGGGGAGCTGTTTTTT.